This note documents a single T cell receptor beta chain sequence. Its antigen is undetermined. The V segment lost 4 bases and the J segment 12 bases; nucleotides outside the gene matches: 3. Germline CDR1 SGHAT, CDR2 FQNNGV. The CDR3 spans 14 residues. The sample is drawn from a study of cytomegalovirus exposure and HLA in healthy donors. General study findings and limits: The later analysis indicated that the majority of CMV-associated TCR beta chains appeared HLA-restricted.

In the PCR, 60 Vbeta and 13 Jbeta primers were used. TCRdb keeps only in-frame clones here, not all; method: immunoSEQ multiplex PCR. The sample consists of fewer than 250,000 clones, around 76% of them appearing once. Sequencing input: PBMCs. The TCR was taken from a man aged 18 to 29 in good health and CMV-seronegative. V usage is TRBV11-2 and J usage is TRBJ2-1, with 16 bases identical to TRBD2. The CDR3 region is CASSWGLAGGLQFF. The CDR3 DNA sequence: TGTGCCAGCAGCTGGGGACTAGCGGGAGGGTTGCAGTTCTTC.